What follows are 21 T cell receptor beta chains derived from one specimen sequenced in a study of blood T cell repertoires in COVID-19. TCRdb keeps only in-frame clones here, not all; method: immunoSEQ multiplex PCR. The data contain more than 60,000 clones, approximately 80% of them singletons. The source material was peripheral blood. The receptors here all came from a man aged 55 to 70 with active or convalescent COVID-19.

The chain links TRBV4-3 to TRBJ1-2; weak D call: TRBD1 (5 bases). Trimming stripped 0 bases from V and 3 bases from J, with 11 bases between. This CDR3 is built from 15 residues. Per the germline V gene, CDR1 is LGHNA and CDR2 is YSLEER. CDR3: CASSQEARDYYGYTF. The CDR3, as DNA: TGCGCCAGCAGCCAAGAGGCACGGGACTACTATGGCTACACCTTC.

The gene calls are TRBV14 and TRBJ2-7, with TRBD2 identical over 9 bases. The CDR3 runs to 15 residues. V lost 1 base to trimming and J lost 4 bases; unmatched junction nucleotides: 5. Germline loops: CDR1 SGHDN, CDR2 FVKESK. The CDR3 DNA reads as TGTGCCAGCAGCCAAGGTCTTAGCGGGGGATACGAGCAGTACTTC. This sequence encodes CASSQGLSGGYEQYF.

This clone showed up just a few times. The chain has TRBV7-9 and TRBJ1-2; 9 bases match TRBD1. CDR3 length: 16 residues. Looked up from germline, CDR1 is SEHNR and CDR2 is FQNEAQ (reference sequence). Unmatched junction bases numbered 13, after V lost 5 bases and J lost 6 bases. CDR3 sequence: CASSSLNLGQGDGYTF. CDR3 nucleotides: TGTGCCAGCAGCAGCCTAAATTTGGGACAGGGAGATGGCTACACCTTC.

The chain employs TRBV9 and TRBJ2-6, with 10 bases aligning to TRBD1. J was trimmed by 0 bases and V by 4 bases; bases with no gene match: 7. This CDR3 comprises 18 residues. Germline values: CDR1 SGDLS, CDR2 YYNGEE. This chain's CDR3 is CASSPRQGAISGANVLTF. The CDR3 DNA follows: TGTGCCAGCAGCCCTCGACAGGGGGCCATCTCTGGGGCCAACGTCCTGACTTTC.

The rearrangement links TRBV9 to TRBJ1-1; TRBD1 is a possible D gene (5 bases). The germline V and J ends were trimmed by 4 bases and 0 bases, with 13 bases remaining between them. This CDR3 contains 15 residues. Per germline, CDR1 SGDLS and CDR2 YYNGEE. The CDR3 nucleotides are TGTGCCAGCAGCCTAGAGGGGCTCATGAACACTGAAGCTTTCTTT. It specifies CASSLEGLMNTEAFF. The complete variable domain, with remaining parts taken from reference TRBV9 and TRBJ1-1, reads DSGVTQTPKHLITATGQRVTLRCSPRSGDLSVYWYQQSLDQGLQFLIQYYNGEERAKGNILERFSAQQFPDLHSELNLSSLELGDSALYFCASSLEGLMNTEAFFGQGTRLTVV.

The chain links TRBV19 to TRBJ1-5, with 7 bases fitting TRBD1. This CDR3 contains 13 residues. CDR1 and CDR2 from the germline V gene are LNHDA and SQIVND (reference sequence). The junction had 4 bases not matched to a gene; V was cut back by 4 bases and J by 7 bases. The CDR3 DNA follows: TGTGCCAGTAGTAACCACAGGGGCCAGCCCCAGCATTTT. As protein: CASSNHRGQPQHF.

The chain has TRBV7-9 and TRBJ2-5; 9 positions agree with TRBD2. The V and J ends lost 5 bases and 5 bases, in that order; junction bases with no gene match: 9. The CDR3 is 15 residues long. From germline, CDR1 is SEHNR and CDR2 FQNEAQ (reference sequence). The CDR3 region has the DNA TGTGCCAGCAGCCCTCGGGCGGGGGGGATGGAGACCCAGTACTTC. This codes for CASSPRAGGMETQYF.

The genes are TRBV11-3 and TRBJ1-1; 9 bases align to TRBD1. The CDR3 spans 15 residues. With 4 bases clipped from V and 0 bases from J, the junction kept 3 bases outside the gene matches. Germline V CDR1 and CDR2: SGHNT, YENEEA. The CDR3 reads CASSSDRGLNTEAFF. CDR3 bases: TGTGCCAGCAGCTCTGACAGGGGGTTGAACACTGAAGCTTTCTTT.

Only one count was recorded for this clone. The CDR3 sequence is CASSLRDREGEQYF. The CDR3 DNA is TGTGCCAGCAGCTTGCGGGACAGGGAGGGCGAGCAGTACTTC. This chain joins TRBV5-6 and TRBJ2-7; 9 positions match TRBD1. The CDR3 contains 14 residues. V lost 1 base, J lost 6 bases, and 5 bases stayed unmatched. The germline gives CDR1 SGHDT, CDR2 YYEEEE.

The V gene is TRBV11-2, the J gene TRBJ2-2; D uncertain. The CDR3 extends over 11 amino acids. The V gene lost 2 bases and the J gene lost 7 bases, with 2 bases spanning the gap. Germline CDR1 is SGHAT and CDR2 is FQNNGV. CDR3 sequence reads: CASSLYGELFF. In DNA, the CDR3 is TGTGCCAGCAGCTTATACGGGGAGCTGTTTTTT.

Here the CDR3 reads CASRDTGSSGANVLTF. CDR3 DNA: TGTGCCAGTAGAGATACAGGGTCCTCTGGGGCCAACGTCCTGACTTTC. The rearrangement links TRBV19 to TRBJ2-6; D perhaps matches TRBD1 (6 bases). The CDR3 length is 16 residues. V shed 6 bases and J shed 0 bases, with 12 bases lying between them. Germline CDR1 reads LNHDA; CDR2 reads SQIVND (reference sequence).

The chain couples TRBV2 to TRBJ1-3, with D perhaps matching TRBD1 (6 bases). V was clipped by 8 bases and J by 1 base, with 15 bases between them. From germline, CDR1 is SNHLY and CDR2 FYNNEI. The CDR3 covers 15 residues. CDR3 region: CASLPDRASGNTIYF. Here the CDR3 DNA reads TGTGCCAGCCTTCCGGACAGAGCATCTGGAAACACCATATATTTT.

The chain links TRBV10-3 to TRBJ2-3; D is possibly TRBD1 (6 bases). This CDR3 contains 15 residues. V was shortened by 7 bases and J by 4 bases, with 18 bases between the two germline ends. CDR1 is ENHRY, CDR2 SYGVKD, per germline. The CDR3 DNA is TGTGCCATCACCGAAAACCAGGGGCGGGCAGATACGCAGTATTTT. It encodes CAITENQGRADTQYF.

The rearrangement links TRBV19 to TRBJ1-5, with 7 bases identical to TRBD1. CDR1 is LNHDA, CDR2 SQIVND, per germline (reference sequence). This CDR3 comprises 13 residues. After removal of 8 bases from V and 7 bases from J, the junction contained 8 bases not matched to a gene. The CDR3 sequence is CASVDREDQPQHF. In DNA form, the CDR3 reads TGTGCCAGTGTCGACAGGGAAGACCAGCCCCAGCATTTT.

The V gene is TRBV4-3, the J gene TRBJ2-5; TRBD2 matches 12 bases. The junction had 7 bases not matched to a gene; V was cut back by 4 bases and J by 1 base. Germline loops: CDR1 LGHNA, CDR2 YSLEER. The length of the CDR3 is 17 residues. The CDR3 loop is CASSPQVLAGGQETQYF. CDR3 DNA sequence: TGCGCCAGCAGCCCCCAGGTACTAGCGGGGGGCCAAGAGACCCAGTACTTC.

The CDR3 nucleotides read TGTGCCACCAGCCCAGAGAGACTAGTGTTAACTTACTCCTACAATGAGCAGTTCTTC. This translates into CATSPERLVLTYSYNEQFF. V is TRBV24-1 and J is TRBJ2-1; weak D call: TRBD2 (6 bases). Looked up from germline, CDR1 is KGHDR and CDR2 is SFDVKD. This CDR3 has 19 amino acids. Trimming left V 7 bases short and J 0 bases short, with 24 bases between.

The chain has TRBV7-2 and TRBJ2-1; 10 nucleotides line up with TRBD1. Germline V gives CDR1 SGHTA, CDR2 FQGNSA. The trim removed 6 bases at V and 3 bases at J, leaving 8 bases unmatched. CDR3 length: 16 amino acids. The CDR3 here is CASRPRTGGFYNEQFF. The CDR3 coding sequence is TGTGCCAGCAGGCCTAGGACAGGGGGGTTCTACAATGAGCAGTTCTTC.

The rearrangement uses TRBV6-2 or TRBV6-3 and TRBJ1-2, with 7 bases fitting TRBD1. CDR3 length: 13 residues. Unmatched junction bases numbered 7, after V lost 4 bases and J lost 8 bases. CDR1 is MNHEY, CDR2 SVGEGT, per germline. CDR3 region: CASSSPTGRGYTF. The CDR3 region has the DNA TGTGCCAGCAGTTCCCCGACAGGGCGCGGCTACACCTTC.

This sequence joins TRBV4-2 and TRBJ2-3; 8 nucleotides line up with TRBD2. This CDR3 contains 17 residues. Per the germline V gene, CDR1 is LGHNA and CDR2 is YNFKEQ. V shed 1 base, J shed 5 bases, and the junction held 11 bases outside the gene matches. CDR3 DNA: TGTGCCAGCAGCCAAGGTGTCAGCGGGGGCCCCGGAGATACGCAGTATTTT. This translates into CASSQGVSGGPGDTQYF.

The V gene is TRBV7-2, the J gene TRBJ2-7; 7 nucleotides match TRBD1. V was clipped by 4 bases and J by 1 base; unmatched bases: 1. The CDR3 extends over 13 amino acids. Per germline, CDR1 SGHTA and CDR2 FQGNSA. DNA of the CDR3: TGTGCCAGCAGCTCGGGACAGTCCTACGAGCAGTACTTC. Encoded protein: CASSSGQSYEQYF.

The chain employs TRBV3-1 (or the pseudogene TRBV3-2) and TRBJ1-2; D remains unclear. Trimming shortened V by 2 bases and J by 10 bases, and 17 bases separated the two germline ends. Germline-derived CDR1 and CDR2 are LGHDT and YNNKEL (reference sequence). The CDR3 loop spans 14 amino acids. CDR3 protein: CASSQRSGGNDYTF. The DNA of the CDR3 is TGTGCCAGCAGCCAACGTTCCGGAGGGAACGACTACACCTTC.